The 25 T cell receptor beta chains below were found in one sample sequenced in a study of OX40 agonist ivuxolimab in advanced cancers. The assay was immunoSEQ multiplex PCR, and TCRdb's table has in-frame clones only and misses some. The sample has tens of thousands of clones, just under 80% seen once; the top ten hold about 5.4%. Sequencing used CD4+ or CD8+ T cells sorted from blood, obtained in a trial of the OX40 agonist ivuxolimab. The receptors were gathered from an adult with an advanced solid tumor such as melanoma, head and neck, liver or kidney cancer.

This chain uses TRBV29-1 with TRBJ1-2, with D possibly being TRBD1 (6 bases). Germline values: CDR1 SQVTM, CDR2 ANQGSEA. The V gene lost 6 bases and the J gene lost 1 base, with 12 bases spanning the gap. The CDR3 is made up of 13 amino acids. In DNA, the CDR3 is TGCAGCGTGGCATCAGGGGTTAACTATGGCTACACCTTC. The encoded protein is CSVASGVNYGYTF.

CDR3: CASSLDRGYEKLFF. As DNA, the CDR3 is TGTGCCAGCAGCTTGGACAGGGGGTATGAAAAACTGTTTTTT. The chain carries TRBV25-1 and TRBJ1-4; 10 nucleotides align to TRBD1. V lost 6 bases, J lost 6 bases, and 4 bases stayed unmatched. CDR1 is MGHDK, CDR2 SYGVNS, per germline. The CDR3 runs to 14 residues.

The V call is TRBV9, the J call TRBJ2-3; the D is unclear. Trimming pared 4 bases from V and 5 bases from J, leaving 11 bases between. Germline CDR1 is SGDLS and CDR2 is YYNGEE. The CDR3 totals 13 residues. CDR3 amino acids: CASSPHSLDTQYF. The CDR3 nucleotides are TGTGCCAGCAGCCCTCACAGCCTAGATACGCAGTATTTT.

This clone was picked up one time. The chain uses TRBV2 and TRBJ1-6, with 7 bases that match TRBD1. This CDR3 contains 13 residues. The V gene end was trimmed by 6 bases and the J gene end by 6 bases; junction bases not matched to a gene: 2. Looked up from germline, CDR1 is SNHLY and CDR2 is FYNNEI. CDR3: CASSRDSNSPLHF. The CDR3 bases are TGTGCCAGCAGCCGGGACAGTAATTCACCCCTCCACTTT.

V gene TRBV27 combines with J gene TRBJ1-2; TRBD1 aligns across 8 bases. The J segment lost 6 bases and the V segment lost 6 bases, leaving 6 bases of the junction unmatched. The CDR3 spans 13 residues. Germline V gene data show CDR1 as MNHEY and CDR2 as SMNVEV (reference sequence). The CDR3 nucleotides are TGTGCCAGCAGAGGGACAGGAAGAGATGGCTACACCTTC. This sequence encodes CASRGTGRDGYTF.

The table lists this clone with a count of one. This sequence joins TRBV6-6 and TRBJ1-1; TRBD1 might be the D (6 bases). Per germline, CDR1 MNHNY and CDR2 SVGAGI (reference sequence). V was trimmed by 2 bases and J by 1 base, leaving 14 bases between them. CDR3 length equals 16 residues. The CDR3 reads CASSYGGLGPNTEAFF. The CDR3 bases are TGTGCCAGCAGTTACGGGGGGCTGGGACCGAACACTGAAGCTTTCTTT.

This rearrangement joins TRBV7-8 to TRBJ2-5, with 12 bases identical to TRBD2. Germline CDR1 reads SGHVS; CDR2 reads FQNEAQ. The CDR3 extends over 18 amino acids. With V trimmed by 0 bases and J by 5 bases, 10 bases remained unmatched. CDR3: CASSLARRLAGGQETQYF. CDR3 nucleotides: TGTGCCAGCAGCTTAGCGAGGCGGCTAGCGGGAGGGCAGGAGACCCAGTACTTC.

As regards this clone: One junction end disagrees with the germline gene, perhaps due to a read error. The genes are TRBV5-8 and TRBJ2-6; a possible D gene is TRBD1 (7 bases). This CDR3 is 17 amino acids long. Germline V gene data show CDR1 as SGHTS and CDR2 as YDEGEE. The CDR3 region is CASSQGGRISGANVLTF. In nucleotides, the CDR3 is TGCGCCAGCAGCCAGGGGGGACGGATCTCTGGGGCCAACGTCCTGACTTTC.

This chain uses TRBV5-5 with TRBJ2-6; no clear D. The length of the CDR3 is 15 residues. CDR1 and CDR2 (germline): SGHKS, YYEKEE (reference sequence). V dropped 0 bases and J dropped 0 bases, with 4 bases sitting between them. CDR3 amino acids: CASSLAYSGANVLTF. CDR3 nucleotides: TGTGCCAGCAGCTTGGCTTACTCTGGGGCCAACGTCCTGACTTTC.

This clone was detected ten times or more. The rearrangement uses TRBV28 and TRBJ1-5; TRBD1 matches 9 bases. V lost 5 bases and J lost 0; bases outside the gene matches: 11. Germline V gene sequence: CDR1 MDHEN, CDR2 SYDVKM. The CDR3 sequence is 18 residues long. The CDR3 bases are TGTGCCAGCAGTGCATCGGGACAGGGAACATATAGCAATCAGCCCCAGCATTTT. Amino acid sequence: CASSASGQGTYSNQPQHF.

The chain joins TRBV4-1 to TRBJ1-2, with D unresolved. Per the germline V gene, CDR1 is MGHRA and CDR2 is YSYEKL. Trimming removed 1 base at V and 6 bases at J, with 6 bases between. The CDR3 extends over 12 amino acids. CDR3 in amino acids: CASSQGWNGYTF. The CDR3 DNA reads as TGCGCCAGCAGCCAAGGGTGGAATGGCTACACCTTC.

The chain links TRBV23-1 to TRBJ2-5; the D call may be TRBD1 or TRBD2 (6 bases each). TRBV23-1 carries the ORF label, with uncertain function. V was shortened by 11 bases and J by 1 base, with 20 bases between the two germline ends. The CDR3 length is 15 residues. The CDR3, as DNA: TGCGCCGTACGAGGGGGGAGTCGCTCCCAAGAGACCCAGTACTTC. Its protein is CAVRGGSRSQETQYF.

J is TRBJ2-6 and V is TRBV5-1; 7 bases agree with TRBD2. Trimming at V came to 0 bases and at J to 0 bases, leaving 6 bases not matched to a gene. The CDR3 length is 18 residues. CDR1 SGHRS and CDR2 YFSETQ come from the germline V gene. The DNA for the CDR3 is TGCGCCAGCAGCTTGGCCGGGCGGGGGAGCTCTGGGGCCAACGTCCTGACTTTC. This encodes CASSLAGRGSSGANVLTF.

The chain links TRBV5-1 to TRBJ2-1; 9 bases align to TRBD1. Germline CDR1 is SGHRS and CDR2 is YFSETQ. The CDR3 has 15 amino acids. V was pared by 4 bases and J by 10 bases, with 12 bases of the junction left unmatched. The CDR3 spells CASSPPGQGNGEQFF. CDR3 DNA sequence: TGCGCCAGCAGCCCCCCGGGACAGGGTAACGGCGAGCAGTTCTTC.

This sequence joins TRBV7-8 and TRBJ1-6; D is possibly TRBD1 (5 bases). Germline V gene data show CDR1 as SGHVS and CDR2 as FQNEAQ. This CDR3 contains 15 residues. V was clipped by 1 base and J by 7 bases, with 11 bases between them. CDR3 nucleotide sequence: TGTGCCAGCAGCTTAGGCTCCAGGGAAAATTCACCCCTCCACTTT. It translates to CASSLGSRENSPLHF.

The chain combines TRBV2 with TRBJ2-2, with TRBD2 matching over 8 bases. This CDR3 is built from 15 residues. Germline CDR1 reads SNHLY; CDR2 reads FYNNEI. The V gene end was trimmed by 5 bases and the J gene end by 8 bases; junction bases not matched to a gene: 10. The CDR3 reads CASSRRRKREGELFF. The CDR3 region has the DNA TGTGCCAGCAGTCGCAGACGTAAGCGGGAGGGGGAGCTGTTTTTT.

The chain couples TRBV7-2 to TRBJ1-2; 11 bases map to TRBD1. Trimming took 3 bases from V and 8 from J; bases not matched to a gene: 8. This CDR3 spans 15 amino acids. Germline V gives CDR1 SGHTA, CDR2 FQGNSA. As DNA, the CDR3 is TGTGCCAGCAGCTTTAATGGACAGGGGGCCCGCGGCTACACCTTC. This sequence encodes CASSFNGQGARGYTF.

The chain employs TRBV11-3 and TRBJ2-1, with a tentative D call TRBD2 (6 bases). The CDR3 runs to 16 residues. CDR1 and CDR2 (germline): SGHNT, YENEEA. V was clipped by 1 base and J by 2 bases, with 12 bases between them. The CDR3 coding sequence is TGTGCCAGCAGCTTAGGGGGTAGCGGAACCTACAATGAGCAGTTCTTC. Translation: CASSLGGSGTYNEQFF.

The chain joins TRBV5-8 to TRBJ1-3; TRBD1 is a possible D gene (6 bases). Deletions cut 9 bases from V and 4 bases from J, with 14 bases between. The CDR3 sequence is 13 residues long. CDR1 and CDR2 from the germline V gene are SGHTS and YDEGEE. The CDR3 protein is CATYRVKGNTIYF. Written as DNA, the CDR3 is TGTGCCACTTACAGGGTGAAGGGAAACACCATATATTTT.

This clone is labeled medium-sized (0.01 to 0.1%). The rearrangement joins TRBV5-1 to TRBJ1-5; 9 nucleotides agree with TRBD1. CDR1 and CDR2 from the germline V gene are SGHRS and YFSETQ. The length of the CDR3 is 14 residues. Trimming at V came to 4 bases and at J to 5 bases, leaving 4 bases not matched to a gene. CDR3 sequence (DNA): TGCGCCAGCAGCCTCGGGACAGGGTATCAGCCCCAGCATTTT. Amino acid sequence: CASSLGTGYQPQHF.

This clone appeared a few times. Mismatch with germline at one junction end may stem from a read error. The V gene is TRBV19, the J gene TRBJ1-1; tentative D call: TRBD1 (6 bases). The CDR3 covers 16 residues. Germline values: CDR1 LNHDA, CDR2 SQIVND (reference sequence). The CDR3 spells CASSIGGGRVNTEAFF. For the CDR3, the DNA is TGTGCCAGTAGCATAGGGGGGGGCAGAGTGAACACTGAAGCTTTCTTT. Drawing the rest from reference TRBV19 and TRBJ1-1, the complete variable domain is DGGITQSPKYLFRKEGQNVTLSCEQNLNHDAMYWYRQDPGQGLRLIYYSQIVNDFQKGDIAEGYSVSREKKESFPLTVTSAQKNPTAFYLCASSIGGGRVNTEAFFGQGTRLTVV.

V is TRBV5-1 and J is TRBJ2-7; D is ambiguous. The CDR3 has 14 residues. V lost 3 bases and J 0 bases, leaving 10 bases between the germline ends. Germline V lookup: CDR1 SGHRS, CDR2 YFSETQ. The CDR3 loop is CASSSTPPSYEQYF. DNA for the CDR3: TGCGCCAGCAGCTCTACTCCCCCCTCCTACGAGCAGTACTTC.

This clone was observed a few times. The chain recombines TRBV29-1 with TRBJ1-1; 8 nucleotides align to TRBD1. The CDR3 totals 12 residues. CDR1 SQVTM and CDR2 ANQGSEA come from the germline V gene. Losses at the gene ends were 5 bases for V and 6 bases for J; bases not matched to a gene: 5. DNA of the CDR3: TGCAGCGTTTCGGACAGGGTATCTGAAGCTTTCTTT. The encoded protein is CSVSDRVSEAFF.

On this clone: One end of the junction fails to match germline, which may point to a read error. CDR3 in amino acids: CASSPTGQGLEDF. CDR3 in DNA: TGTGCCAGCAGCCCTACGGGACAGGGGTTAGAGGACTTC. The chain uses TRBV11-2 and TRBJ2-7, with 10 positions matching TRBD1. Germline loops: CDR1 SGHAT, CDR2 FQNNGV. The CDR3 totals 13 residues.

V usage is TRBV2 and J usage is TRBJ2-2; D perhaps matches TRBD1 (6 bases). This CDR3 is built from 17 residues. V shed 8 bases and J shed 0 bases, with 19 bases lying between them. The germline V gene has CDR1 SNHLY and CDR2 FYNNEI. DNA of the CDR3: TGTGCCAGCCAAACCCGGCGGACAGCTACGAACACCGGGGAGCTGTTTTTT. Translating gives CASQTRRTATNTGELFF.